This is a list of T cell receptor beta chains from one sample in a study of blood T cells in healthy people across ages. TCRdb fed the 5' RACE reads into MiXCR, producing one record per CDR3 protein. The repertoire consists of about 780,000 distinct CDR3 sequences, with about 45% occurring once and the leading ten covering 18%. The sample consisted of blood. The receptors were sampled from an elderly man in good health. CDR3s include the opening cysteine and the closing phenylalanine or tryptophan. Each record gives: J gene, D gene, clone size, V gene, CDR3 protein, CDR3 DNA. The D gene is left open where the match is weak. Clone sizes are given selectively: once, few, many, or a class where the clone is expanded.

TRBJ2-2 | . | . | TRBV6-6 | CASSYSVSGELFF | TGTGCCAGCAGTTACTCGGTGTCCGGGGAGCTGTTTTTT
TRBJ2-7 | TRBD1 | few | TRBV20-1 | CSAIISRTGTYEQYF | TGCAGTGCTATAATCTCCCGGACAGGGACCTACGAGCAGTACTTC
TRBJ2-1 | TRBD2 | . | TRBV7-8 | CASSQGRGGAVYEQFF | TGTGCCAGCAGCCAAGGTCGCGGGGGGGCGGTCTACGAGCAGTTCTTC
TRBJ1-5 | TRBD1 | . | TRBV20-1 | CSASPDRGIQPQHF | TGCAGTGCTTCACCGGACAGGGGGATTCAGCCCCAGCATTTT
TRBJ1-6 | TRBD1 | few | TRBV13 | CASSLMGQGARNSPLHF | TGTGCCAGCAGCTTAATGGGACAGGGGGCGCGGAATTCACCCCTCCACTTT
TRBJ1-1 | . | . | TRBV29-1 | CSGEVSPNTEAFF | TGCAGCGGTGAAGTTTCCCCGAACACTGAAGCTTTCTTT
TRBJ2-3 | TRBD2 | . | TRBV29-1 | CSVGGLALTDTQYF | TGCAGCGTTGGGGGACTAGCATTGACAGATACGCAGTATTTT
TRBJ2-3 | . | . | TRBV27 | CASTRQSTDTQYF | TGTGCCAGCACCAGACAGAGCACAGATACGCAGTATTTT
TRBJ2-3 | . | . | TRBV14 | CASSLPGRDTQYF | TGTGCCAGCAGCCTACCCGGGCGGGATACGCAGTATTTT
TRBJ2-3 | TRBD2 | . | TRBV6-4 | CASSDTASGGGMSADTQYF | TGTGCCAGCAGTGACACCGCCTCCGGCGGGGGTATGTCCGCAGATACGCAGTATTTT
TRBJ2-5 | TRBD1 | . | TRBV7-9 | CASRLGQGAQETQYF | TGTGCCAGCAGGTTGGGACAGGGGGCCCAAGAGACCCAGTACTTC
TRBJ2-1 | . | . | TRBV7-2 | CASSLVARSEYNEQFF | TGTGCCAGCAGCTTAGTAGCGCGTAGCGAATACAATGAGCAGTTCTTC
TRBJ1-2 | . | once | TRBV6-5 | CASSLTVGNYGYTF | TGTGCCAGCAGTCTTACAGTGGGGAACTATGGCTACACCTTC
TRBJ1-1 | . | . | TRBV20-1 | CSALKLRISPEAFF | TGCAGTGCCCTGAAGCTCAGGATCAGCCCTGAAGCTTTCTTT
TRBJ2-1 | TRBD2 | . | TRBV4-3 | CASSQALANTGEQFF | TGCGCCAGCAGTCAAGCACTAGCGAACACGGGAGAGCAGTTCTTC
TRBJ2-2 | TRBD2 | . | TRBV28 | CASSLARGVYTGELFF | TGTGCCAGCAGTTTAGCGCGGGGGGTATACACCGGGGAGCTGTTTTTT
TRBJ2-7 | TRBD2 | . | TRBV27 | CASKIAGGGEQYF | TGTGCCAGCAAAATAGCGGGAGGCGGCGAGCAGTACTTC
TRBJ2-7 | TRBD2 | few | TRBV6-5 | CASSLGASGGTYEQYF | TGTGCCAGCAGCCTAGGCGCTAGCGGAGGAACCTACGAGCAGTACTTC
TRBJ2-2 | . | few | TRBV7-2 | CASSRNTGGNTGELFF | TGTGCCAGCAGCCGCAATACAGGAGGGAACACCGGGGAGCTGTTTTTT
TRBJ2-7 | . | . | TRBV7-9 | CASSWERYEQYF | TGTGCCAGCAGCTGGGAGAGGTACGAGCAGTACTTC
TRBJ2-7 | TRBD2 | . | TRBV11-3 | CASSSLAGSSYNEQYF | TGTGCCAGCAGCTCCTTAGCGGGAAGCTCCTACAATGAGCAGTACTTC
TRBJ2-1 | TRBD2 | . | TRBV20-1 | CSAQLAGGLYNEQFF | TGCAGTGCTCAACTAGCGGGAGGCCTCTACAATGAGCAGTTCTTC
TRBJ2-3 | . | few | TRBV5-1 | CASSLSSAHASTDTQYF | TGCGCCAGCAGCTTATCTAGCGCCCACGCCTCCACAGATACGCAGTATTTT
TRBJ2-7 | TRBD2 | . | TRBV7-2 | CASSLRLAETYEQYF | TGTGCCAGCAGCCTGAGACTAGCGGAAACCTACGAGCAGTACTTC
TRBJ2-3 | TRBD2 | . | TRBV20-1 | CSAQPGLAVSDTQYF | TGCAGTGCTCAGCCGGGACTAGCGGTCTCAGATACGCAGTATTTT
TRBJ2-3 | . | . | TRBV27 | CASSLQLATAPDTQYF | TGTGCCAGCAGTTTACAGCTAGCCACAGCCCCCGATACGCAGTATTTT
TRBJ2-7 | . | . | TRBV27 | CASKPGATEQYF | TGTGCCAGCAAGCCGGGAGCAACCGAGCAGTACTTC
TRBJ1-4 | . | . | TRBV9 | CASSTRTGSANEKLFF | TGTGCCAGCAGCACCCGGACGGGCTCGGCTAATGAAAAACTGTTTTTT
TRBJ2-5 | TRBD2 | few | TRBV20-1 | CSAKGASGTHEQYF | TGCAGTGCTAAAGGCGCTAGCGGGACGCATGAGCAGTACTTC
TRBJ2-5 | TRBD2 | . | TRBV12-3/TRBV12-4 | CASSPAGGGQATQYF | TGTGCCAGCAGTCCAGCGGGAGGAGGCCAAGCGACCCAGTACTTC
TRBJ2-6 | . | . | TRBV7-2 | CASSPMVSSGANVLTF | TGTGCCAGCAGCCCTATGGTCAGCTCTGGGGCCAACGTCCTGACTTTC
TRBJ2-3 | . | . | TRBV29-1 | CSVETGRADTQYF | TGCAGCGTTGAGACAGGGAGGGCAGATACGCAGTATTTT
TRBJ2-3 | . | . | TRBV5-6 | CASSGSPGMDTQYF | TGTGCCAGCAGCGGGAGTCCGGGGATGGATACGCAGTATTTT
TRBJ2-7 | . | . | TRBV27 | CASSLQGGNEQYF | TGTGCCAGCAGTTTACAGGGGGGGAATGAGCAGTACTTC
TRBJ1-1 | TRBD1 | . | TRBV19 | CASSRYPGQASEAFF | TGTGCCAGTAGTCGATATCCGGGACAGGCATCTGAAGCTTTCTTT
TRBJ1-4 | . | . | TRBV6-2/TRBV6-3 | CASSADANGEKLFF | TGTGCCAGCAGCGCCGACGCGAACGGTGAAAAACTGTTTTTT
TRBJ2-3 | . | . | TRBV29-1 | CSVEGGETDTQYF | TGCAGCGTGGAAGGGGGGGAGACAGATACGCAGTATTTT
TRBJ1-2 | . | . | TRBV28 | CASSRRNYGYTF | TGTGCCAGCTCTAGGAGAAACTATGGCTACACCTTC
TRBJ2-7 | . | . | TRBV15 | CATSRAHAYEQYF | TGTGCCACCAGCAGAGCCCATGCCTACGAGCAGTACTTC
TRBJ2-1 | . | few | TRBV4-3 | CASSQDFSQGNEQFF | TGCGCCAGCAGCCAAGATTTTTCACAGGGTAATGAGCAGTTCTTC
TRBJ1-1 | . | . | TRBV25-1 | CASSEAGGGDTEAFF | TGTGCCAGCAGTGAAGCTGGGGGAGGGGACACTGAAGCTTTCTTT
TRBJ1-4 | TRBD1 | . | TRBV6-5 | CASRTGTVYNEKLFF | TGTGCCAGCAGAACTGGGACAGTATATAATGAAAAACTGTTTTTT
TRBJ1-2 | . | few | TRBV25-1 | CASLGTSLWGYTF | TGTGCCAGCCTTGGGACATCCCTATGGGGCTACACCTTC
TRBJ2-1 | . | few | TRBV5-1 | CASSLQMSSYNEQFF | TGCGCCAGCAGCTTACAGATGAGCTCCTACAATGAGCAGTTCTTC
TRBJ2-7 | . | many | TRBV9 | CASSVGPGAPYEQYF | TGTGCCAGCAGCGTAGGGCCAGGGGCCCCTTACGAGCAGTACTTC
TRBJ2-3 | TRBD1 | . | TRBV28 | CASSFWDSSDTQYF | TGTGCCAGCAGTTTTTGGGACAGCTCAGATACGCAGTATTTT
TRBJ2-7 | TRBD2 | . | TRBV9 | CASSVAGGNHEQYF | TGTGCCAGCAGCGTAGCGGGGGGGAACCACGAGCAGTACTTC
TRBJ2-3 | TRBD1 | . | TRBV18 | CASYDRAGSDTQYF | TGTGCCAGCTACGACAGGGCGGGTTCAGATACGCAGTATTTT
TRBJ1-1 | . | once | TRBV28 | CASSLRGAVRDTEAFF | TGTGCCAGCAGTTTAAGGGGCGCAGTGAGGGACACTGAAGCTTTCTTT
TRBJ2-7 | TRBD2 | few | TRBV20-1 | CSARQTSGSGEQYF | TGCAGTGCTAGACAGACTAGCGGGAGCGGCGAGCAGTACTTC
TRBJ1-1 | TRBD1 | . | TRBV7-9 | CASGGTGGTEAFF | TGTGCCAGCGGCGGGACAGGGGGCACTGAAGCTTTCTTT
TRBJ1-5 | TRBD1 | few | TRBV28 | CASTETGVGYQPQHF | TGTGCCAGCACCGAAACAGGGGTGGGTTATCAGCCCCAGCATTTT